Presented here are 15 T cell receptor beta chains from one specimen sequenced in a study of T cells in women clearing cervical HPV infection. Profiled with immunoSEQ multiplex PCR; TCRdb holds only in-frame clones, not every one. The ten most abundant clones cover less than 9% of a sample with 30,000 to 40,000 clones. Sequencing was done on a sample of blood buffy coat. The source is a woman aged 18 to 75 with a cervical HPV16 infection that either progressed to CIN3+ or cleared (not recorded which).

Concerning this clone: The read terminates 3 residues before the CDR3 end, so the remaining end is supplied by the germline J gene. V and J are TRBV7-9 and TRBJ1-1, with 7 positions matching TRBD1. Trimming removed 0 bases from V and 7 bases from J; junction bases left unmatched: 8. The CDR3 is 15 residues long. The germline CDR1 and CDR2 sequences are SEHNR and FQNEAQ (reference sequence). The sequenced CDR3 bases are TGTGCCAGCAGCTTAGCGTTACAGGGGATGGTTGAA. Residues: CASSLALQGMVE. In full, the CDR3 is CASSLALQGMVEAFF.

Worth noting for this clone: The read finishes 3 residues shy of the CDR3 end, and the germline J gene is used to complete it. The V and J genes are TRBV5-4 and TRBJ2-7; 9 nucleotides agree with TRBD1. Germline V lookup: CDR1 SGHNT, CDR2 YYREEE (reference sequence). This CDR3 spans 14 amino acids. Trimming cost V 4 bases and J 6 bases; bases outside gene matches: 8. The CDR3 DNA, read in part, is TGTGCCAGCAGCCAGGACAGGGGTAGGCTCGAG. Its protein product is CASSQDRGRLE. The entire CDR3 is CASSQDRGRLEQYF. The whole variable domain, filled in from reference TRBV5-4 and TRBJ2-7, reads ETGVTQSPTHLIKTRGQQVTLRCSSQSGHNTVSWYQQALGQGPQFIFQYYREEENGRGNFPPRFSGLQFPNYSSELNVNALELDDSALYLCASSQDRGRLEQYFGPGTRLTVT.

For this clone: The CDR3 extends 3 residues past the end of the read, so its final part is completed from the germline J gene. The chain links TRBV10-3 to TRBJ2-7, with 7 nucleotides matching TRBD1. The CDR3 sequence is 13 residues long. Germline V gene data show CDR1 as ENHRY and CDR2 as SYGVKD. The trim removed 6 bases at V and 6 bases at J, leaving 8 bases unmatched. This CDR3 is CAISPGQIGEQYF. Partial CDR3 DNA: TGTGCCATCAGCCCGGGACAGATAGGCGAG.

Notes on this clone: One end of the junction is discordant with germline, which a read error may explain. The read stops 3 residues short of the end of the CDR3; the missing end is completed from the germline J gene. The chain couples TRBV29-1 to TRBJ2-3; the D gene is possibly TRBD2 (5 bases). Germline V gene sequence: CDR1 SQVTM, CDR2 ANQGSEA. This CDR3 comprises 14 residues. The covered CDR3 bases are TGCAGCATTGACTACCCCCAAGGGACAGATACG. Residues: CSIDYPQGTDT. The full CDR3 is CSIDYPQGTDTQYF.

About this clone itself: The CDR3 goes on 3 residues after the read ends, and that part is filled in from the germline J gene. This rearrangement joins TRBV5-1 to TRBJ2-2; perhaps TRBD2 as D (5 bases). CDR1 is SGHRS and CDR2 is YFSETQ in the germline V gene. The CDR3 totals 16 residues. The V end was cut by 4 bases, the J end by 2 bases, with 15 bases between. Incomplete CDR3 DNA: TGCGCCAGCAGCAGCGCCGGCGGGCACAACACCGGGGAG. This sequence encodes CASSSAGGHNTGE. The entire CDR3 protein reads CASSSAGGHNTGELFF. The variable domain in full, with the rest retrieved from reference TRBV5-1 and TRBJ2-2, is KAGVTQTPRYLIKTRGQQVTLSCSPISGHRSVSWYQQTPGQGLQFLFEYFSETQRNKGNFPGRFSGRQFSNSRSEMNVSTLELGDSALYLCASSSAGGHNTGELFFGEGSRLTVL.

Regarding this clone: The CDR3 end falls 3 residues outside the read, so it is completed with the germline J gene. The chain links TRBV7-9 to TRBJ2-7; 7 bases agree with TRBD1. The CDR3 runs to 14 residues. In germline, CDR1 is SEHNR, CDR2 FQNEAQ (reference sequence). V was clipped by 4 bases and J by 6 bases; unmatched bases: 9. CDR3 DNA, as far as it was read: TGTGCCAGCAGCTGGAGGCAGGGGGTACTCGAG. Protein product: CASSWRQGVLE. From start to end, the CDR3 is CASSWRQGVLEQYF.

Note on this clone: The CDR3 end lies 3 residues beyond the end of the read and is filled in from the germline J gene. This sequence joins TRBV5-6 and TRBJ1-1, with a tentative D call TRBD1 (6 bases). V shed 4 bases and J shed 4 bases, with 14 bases lying between them. From germline, CDR1 is SGHDT and CDR2 YYEEEE. The CDR3 consists of 14 residues. CDR3 protein: CASSTQGWATEAFF. The covered CDR3 bases are TGTGCCAGCAGCACTCAGGGGTGGGCCACTGAA. The full variable domain, its missing parts supplied by reference TRBV5-6 and TRBJ1-1, is DAGVTQSPTHLIKTRGQQVTLRCSPKSGHDTVSWYQQALGQGPQFIFQYYEEEERQRGNFPDRFSGHQFPNYSSELNVNALLLGDSALYLCASSTQGWATEAFFGQGTRLTVV.

A remark on this clone: The read terminates 3 residues before the CDR3 end, so the remaining end is supplied by the germline J gene. The same CDR3 also results from other DNA sequences found in this sample. This chain links TRBV29-1 with TRBJ2-7, with TRBD1 matching over 10 bases. The CDR3 spans 15 residues. Trimming removed 6 bases from V and 0 bases from J; junction bases left unmatched: 8. CDR1 is SQVTM, CDR2 ANQGSEA, per germline. CDR3 bases read: TGCAGCGTAGCAATGGGACAGGGGTCCTCCTACGAG. Translating it yields CSVAMGQGSSYE. The whole CDR3 reads CSVAMGQGSSYEQYF.

The CDR3 DNA, read in part, is TGTGCCAGTAGTATAGGGTGGGGAGGGGAACAGCCC. Translating gives CASSIGWGGEQP. The CDR3 reads in full as CASSIGWGGEQPQHF. The rearrangement uses TRBV19 and TRBJ1-5; D perhaps matches TRBD1 (5 bases). Read sequence stops 3 residues before the CDR3 end, and the germline J gene provides the missing end. The CDR3 has 15 residues. CDR1 is LNHDA and CDR2 is SQIVND in the germline V gene (reference sequence). V lost 1 base and J lost 7, with 14 bases in between.

Points on this clone: The read ends 3 residues shy of where the CDR3 ends; the end is completed using the germline J gene. This chain joins TRBV2 and TRBJ2-2; D gene unclear. Germline loops: CDR1 SNHLY, CDR2 FYNNEI. The CDR3 spans 17 residues. V dropped 4 bases and J dropped 0 bases, with 15 bases sitting between them. The CDR3 here is CASSADTWRPNTGELFF. The sequenced CDR3 bases are TGTGCCAGCAGTGCCGACACCTGGAGACCGAACACCGGGGAG. Using reference TRBV2 and TRBJ2-2 for the parts outside the CDR3, the full variable domain is EPEVTQTPSHQVTQMGQEVILRCVPISNHLYFYWYRQILGQKVEFLVSFYNNEISEKSEIFDDQFSVERPDGSNFTLKIRSTKLEDSAMYFCASSADTWRPNTGELFFGEGSRLTVL.

Details on this clone: The read falls 3 residues short of the CDR3 end, and the missing part is taken from the germline J gene. The chain employs TRBV7-9 and TRBJ1-4, with a weak D call TRBD1 (6 bases). The CDR3 has 14 residues. V lost 4 bases to trimming and J lost 5 bases, with 11 bases between them. The germline gives CDR1 SEHNR, CDR2 FQNEAQ (reference sequence). The CDR3 here is CASSSDSINEKLFF. The sequenced part of the CDR3 DNA is TGTGCCAGCAGCTCGGACAGCATCAATGAAAAA.

The CDR3 loop is CAWNQGDPYEQYF. The CDR3 DNA, read in part, is TGTGCCTGGAACCAGGGAGATCCCTACGAG. The V call is TRBV30, the J call TRBJ2-7; D may be TRBD1 or TRBD2 (5 bases each). The read falls 3 residues short of the CDR3 end, and the missing part is taken from the germline J gene. The CDR3 spans 13 residues. V lost 4 bases and J 2 bases, leaving 12 bases between the germline ends. CDR1 and CDR2 from the germline V gene are GTSNPN and SVGIG (reference sequence).

Remarks on this clone: The read terminates 3 residues before the CDR3 end, so the remaining end is supplied by the germline J gene. The chain combines TRBV7-8 with TRBJ1-1, with 9 nucleotides matching TRBD1. The CDR3 contains 16 residues. J lost 6 bases, V lost 5 bases, and 13 bases had no gene match. Germline V CDR1 and CDR2: SGHVS, FQNEAQ. The CDR3 sequence is CASSPRTGVSGAEAFF. The sequenced CDR3 bases are TGTGCCAGCAGCCCCCGGACAGGGGTCTCTGGGGCTGAA.

A word on this clone: With the read ending 3 residues before the CDR3 end, the germline J gene is used to fill in that end. The chain has TRBV10-3 and TRBJ2-4, with 8 positions matching TRBD1. The V gene end was trimmed by 0 bases and the J gene end by 5 bases; junction bases not matched to a gene: 6. In germline, CDR1 is ENHRY, CDR2 SYGVKD. This CDR3 contains 16 residues. CDR3: CAISESGAGGQNIQYF. CDR3 DNA, as far as it was read: TGTGCCATCAGTGAGTCGGGAGCAGGGGGCCAAAACATT.

Remarks on this clone: The read comes to an end 3 residues before the CDR3 does, leaving the germline J gene to fill in the end. V usage is TRBV7-2 and J usage is TRBJ1-5; 11 nucleotides agree with TRBD1. The CDR3 sequence is 15 residues long. Germline CDR1 is SGHTA and CDR2 is FQGNSA. V shed 5 bases and J 7 bases; nucleotides not matched to a gene: 7. The sequenced part of the CDR3 DNA is TGTGCCAGCAGCCTTAAAAGGACAGGGGGCCAGCCC. Translated: CASSLKRTGGQP. The entire CDR3 protein is CASSLKRTGGQPQHF.